This T cell receptor (beta chain) derives from a study of molecular identifiers for immune sequencing clone quantification. Many counts were recorded for this clonotype. MiXCR, run by TCRdb on the PCR reads, gives a single entry per CDR3 protein. The sample has tens of thousands of distinct CDR3 sequences; 15% to 20% are singletons. This CDR3 spans 16 amino acids. Germline CDR1 reads MNHEY; CDR2 reads SMNVEV (reference sequence). With V trimmed by 6 bases and J by 1 base, 5 bases remained unmatched. The chain links TRBV27 to TRBJ2-5, with 13 bases fitting TRBD2. The specimen was naive CD8+ T cells from blood, with Jurkat cell RNA spiked in. The subset is: FACS-sorted CD8+CD4-CCR7+CD45RA+ naive T cells. The clonotype was recovered from a human donor in good health. Some libraries in this study had Jurkat cell RNA spiked in. CDR3 loop: CASRPGTSGIQETQYF. CDR3 sequence (DNA): TGTGCCAGCAGACCAGGGACTAGCGGGATCCAAGAGACCCAGTACTTC.